This T cell receptor beta chain comes out of a study of technical replicates of blood from a handful of donors (dated by TCRdb to 2016 to 2017). Receptor libraries were prepared by the immunoSEQ multiplex PCR assay. As stored in TCRdb, this immuneACCESS dataset retains in-frame rearrangements with V and J assigned. A fraction of the clones does not appear; measured against another copy, unresolved V genes explain less than half of the discrepancy, and the remainder lacks a known reason. The sample table contains 95,000 or so clones; only one count was recorded for roughly 95% of them. Roughly 0.34% of the sample rests with the top ten. The V end loses 5 bases and the J end loses 7 bases, and a stretch of 12 bases separates them. Sequences MNHEY (CDR1) and SMNVEV (CDR2) are obtained from the germline V gene (reference sequence). Inclusive of the bounding cysteine and phenylalanine, the CDR3 is 12 residues long. The kept DNA is CDR3 alone, 36 bases in frame from the first base.

A note on this clone: The target of this receptor is not known. No base qualities exist here, and no much larger clone lies one base off it.

Sequencing was carried out using T cells isolated from PBMCs. This chain is built from TRBV27 and TRBJ2-7; D gene: possibly TRBD1, on 6 matching bases. The source is a human donor in good health. In nucleotides, the sequence is TGTGCCAGCAGTATTACAGGGATGGAGCAGTACTTC. It translates as CASSITGMEQYF.